The T cell receptor beta chain described here comes from a study of OX40 agonist ivuxolimab in advanced cancers. Study-wide results and limits: Low normalized T-cell clonal expansion also characterized some of the nonresponders. Clonal expansion among partial responders at 0.1-3.0 mg/kg ranked near the lowest. Antigen targets of the expanded peripheral T cells went undetermined.

Germline V gene sequence: CDR1 MDHEN, CDR2 SYDVKM. This CDR3 comprises 16 residues. Losses at the gene ends were 3 bases for V and 0 bases for J; bases not matched to a gene: 3. On this clone itself: What it binds is not known.

Measured with immunoSEQ multiplex PCR; TCRdb has only the in-frame clones, and not every one. The sample lists roughly 110,000 clones, over 75% occurring once. The material was CD4+ or CD8+ T cells sorted from blood, obtained in a trial of the OX40 agonist ivuxolimab. This TCR was sampled from an adult with an advanced solid tumor such as melanoma, head and neck, liver or kidney cancer. The genes are TRBV28 and TRBJ2-2, with TRBD1 matching 8 bases. CDR3 DNA: TGTGCCAGCAGTTTGGGGACAGGTCCGAACACCGGGGAGCTGTTTTTT. This gives the protein CASSLGTGPNTGELFF.